The 19 T cell receptor beta chains presented below share a single source sample, sequenced in a study of blood T cell repertoires in COVID-19. Sequencing used immunoSEQ multiplex PCR; TCRdb keeps in-frame clones, though not all of them. The profile shows hundreds of thousands of clones, over 85% of them singletons. The sample consisted of peripheral blood. The receptors shown here come from a woman in her 30s with COVID-19, enrolled during active disease.

The V and J genes are TRBV2 and TRBJ1-5; D ambiguous. The CDR3 covers 13 residues. Trimming took 8 bases from V and 5 from J, leaving 13 bases between them. The germline V gene has CDR1 SNHLY and CDR2 FYNNEI. CDR3 residues: CASRKEGHQPQHF. DNA for the CDR3: TGTGCCAGCCGGAAGGAGGGTCATCAGCCCCAGCATTTT. Full variable domain (missing parts from reference TRBV2 and TRBJ1-5): EPEVTQTPSHQVTQMGQEVILRCVPISNHLYFYWYRQILGQKVEFLVSFYNNEISEKSEIFDDQFSVERPDGSNFTLKIRSTKLEDSAMYFCASRKEGHQPQHFGDGTRLSIL.

The chain recombines TRBV2 with TRBJ1-1; 7 nucleotides match TRBD1. V lost 8 bases, J lost 8 bases, and 14 bases stayed unmatched. The germline gives CDR1 SNHLY, CDR2 FYNNEI. The CDR3 has 14 residues. CDR3 in DNA: TGTGCCAGCTGCCACCAAGGGGGCCCTGGCGAAGCTTTCTTT. It codes for CASCHQGGPGEAFF.

As concerns this clone: The conserved phenylalanine or tryptophan is not found at the CDR3 terminus, so this likely reflects a read error. This chain joins TRBV2 and TRBJ1-2; 7 nucleotides agree with TRBD1. This CDR3 region has 14 residues. In germline, CDR1 is SNHLY, CDR2 FYNNEI. The CDR3 loop reads CASSQADRNYGYTS. DNA for the CDR3: TGTGCCAGCAGTCAAGCGGACAGGAACTATGGCTACACCTCC.

The J gene is TRBJ2-1, the V gene TRBV10-3; D possibly corresponds to TRBD2 (6 bases). Trimming cost V 6 bases and J 0 bases, with 12 bases left between them. Germline V CDR1 and CDR2: ENHRY, SYGVKD. There are 15 residues in the CDR3. CDR3 nucleotides: TGTGCCATCAGAGGGGACTCGAGCTCCTACAATGAGCAGTTCTTC. Translation gives CAIRGDSSSYNEQFF.

This chain connects TRBV27 to TRBJ1-4; D remains unclear. Per germline, CDR1 MNHEY and CDR2 SMNVEV (reference sequence). The CDR3 runs 14 residues. Between the trimmed V and J ends, which lost 3 bases and 6 bases, there was a span of 11 bases. As DNA, the CDR3 is TGTGCCAGCAGTTTCCTAGTAAACGATGAAAAACTGTTTTTT. Protein sequence: CASSFLVNDEKLFF.

This sequence joins TRBV7-9 and TRBJ2-1; 9 nucleotides line up with TRBD1. The V segment lost 4 bases and the J segment 15 bases; nucleotides outside the gene matches: 13. The CDR3 length is 14 residues. Germline-derived CDR1 and CDR2 are SEHNR and FQNEAQ (reference sequence). CDR3 in DNA: TGTGCCAGCAGCTATGGGACAGGGACCACCTCATGGTTCTTC. Its translation: CASSYGTGTTSWFF.

The rearrangement uses TRBV27 and TRBJ2-2; possibly TRBD2 for D (6 bases). The CDR3 is made up of 14 amino acids. Germline-derived CDR1 and CDR2 are MNHEY and SMNVEV (reference sequence). V shed 8 bases and J shed 8 bases, with 18 bases lying between them. CDR3 sequence (DNA): TGTGCCAGCGGGGGGTCCAGCCTTACGGGGGAGCTGTTTTTT. Translating gives CASGGSSLTGELFF.

The gene calls are TRBV6-1 and TRBJ2-7; no definite D call. This CDR3 is built from 14 residues. Trimming shortened V by 5 bases and J by 0 bases, and 11 bases separated the two germline ends. Germline V gives CDR1 MNHNS, CDR2 SASEGT. The CDR3 DNA reads TGTGCCAGCAGTTTTCAGTCTGGCTCCTACGAGCAGTACTTC. Translated, it gives CASSFQSGSYEQYF.

In its sample, this clone was seen once. V is TRBV19 and J is TRBJ1-2; D is possibly TRBD1 (5 bases). Trimming cost V 6 bases and J 0 bases, with 11 bases left between them. The CDR3 length is 14 residues. Germline loops: CDR1 LNHDA, CDR2 SQIVND (reference sequence). The CDR3 protein is CASSAGDSNYGYTF. The CDR3 DNA reads TGTGCCAGTAGCGCCGGGGACTCTAACTATGGCTACACCTTC.

This clone was picked up a small number of times. This chain joins TRBV4-1 and TRBJ2-2; TRBD2 aligns across 15 bases. Germline lookup yields CDR1 MGHRA and CDR2 YSYEKL. J was trimmed by 9 bases and V by 0 bases; bases with no gene match: 8. The CDR3 has 18 residues. The CDR3 nucleotides read TGCGCCAGCAGCCAAGACGGACTAGCGGGGGGGCTTAGAAGGGAGCTGTTTTTT. Encoded protein: CASSQDGLAGGLRRELFF.

V usage is TRBV5-1 and J usage is TRBJ2-7; 10 bases map to TRBD1. V gave up 4 bases and J gave up 3 bases; unmatched junction bases: 4. Germline V CDR1 and CDR2: SGHRS, YFSETQ. The CDR3 consists of 14 residues. The CDR3 here is CASSGGQGFYEQYF. In DNA form, the CDR3 reads TGCGCCAGCAGCGGGGGACAGGGGTTCTACGAGCAGTACTTC.

In its sample, this clone was seen a few times. The V gene is TRBV3-1 (or the pseudogene TRBV3-2), the J gene TRBJ1-6; D is unresolved. V gave up 1 base and J gave up 9 bases, with 16 bases separating them. Germline lookup yields CDR1 LGHDT and CDR2 YNNKEL (reference sequence). The CDR3 is 16 amino acids. CDR3 residues: CASSQATVGRLSPLHF. In DNA, the CDR3 is TGTGCCAGCAGCCAAGCCACAGTGGGCCGGCTTTCACCCCTCCACTTT.

CDR3 nucleotide sequence: TGTGCCAGCAGTTACAGCGGGGGGATTCAAGAGACCCAGTACTTC. Translated: CASSYSGGIQETQYF. V usage is TRBV6-5 and J usage is TRBJ2-5; the match to TRBD2 covers 9 bases. Germline values: CDR1 MNHEY, CDR2 SVGAGI. This CDR3 is 15 amino acids long. The J segment lost 2 bases and the V segment lost 2 bases, leaving 3 bases of the junction unmatched.

V usage is TRBV4-2 and J usage is TRBJ2-5, with TRBD1 as a possible D gene (6 bases). This CDR3 is 17 amino acids long. With 3 bases removed from V and 4 bases from J, the gap between germline ends came to 21 bases. Germline V gives CDR1 LGHNA, CDR2 YNFKEQ. CDR3 in amino acids: CASSQGLLAGERETQYF. The CDR3 DNA is TGTGCCAGCAGCCAGGGCCTCTTAGCAGGGGAGCGAGAGACCCAGTACTTC.

Only one count was recorded for this clone. This rearrangement joins TRBV19 to TRBJ2-2; perhaps TRBD2 as D (6 bases). This CDR3 contains 13 residues. Germline V gives CDR1 LNHDA, CDR2 SQIVND (reference sequence). V shed 3 bases and J shed 5 bases, with 7 bases lying between them. CDR3 region: CASSILATGELFF. CDR3 in DNA: TGTGCCAGTAGTATCCTAGCGACCGGGGAGCTGTTTTTT.

The chain couples TRBV5-1 to TRBJ1-3; TRBD1 aligns across 9 bases. V dropped 3 bases and J dropped 8; count of bases not matched to a gene: 6. Germline CDR1 is SGHRS and CDR2 is YFSETQ. The CDR3 is 14 residues long. The CDR3 bases are TGCGCCAGCAGCTCGGGACAGGGATGGGACACCATATATTTT. This translates into CASSSGQGWDTIYF.

This clone was seen once. The V and J genes are TRBV19 and TRBJ2-2; TRBD2 matches at 11 bases. V lost 5 bases to trimming and J lost 2 bases; unmatched junction nucleotides: 13. The CDR3 is 19 amino acids. The germline V gene has CDR1 LNHDA and CDR2 SQIVND (reference sequence). Here the CDR3 DNA reads TGTGCCAGTAGTGCGGCGCCGGGACTAGCGGTTCTTAACACCGGGGAGCTGTTTTTT. As protein: CASSAAPGLAVLNTGELFF.

The CDR3 nucleotides read TGTGCCACCACCTCACCCGGGACTGAAGCTTTCTTT. Translation: CATTSPGTEAFF. The chain couples TRBV28 to TRBJ1-1, with D unclear. V was clipped by 10 bases and J by 5 bases, with 14 bases between them. CDR3 length equals 12 residues. The germline CDR1 and CDR2 sequences are MDHEN and SYDVKM.

V usage is TRBV5-1 and J usage is TRBJ1-6; 10 bases fit TRBD1. CDR3 size: 15 residues. Germline V lookup: CDR1 SGHRS, CDR2 YFSETQ. Trimming took 4 bases from V and 6 from J; bases not matched to a gene: 4. CDR3 sequence (DNA): TGCGCCAGCAGCCCCCGGACAGGGGGTAATTCACCCCTCCACTTT. Amino acids: CASSPRTGGNSPLHF. The full variable domain, in which reference TRBV5-1 and TRBJ1-6 provide the parts outside the CDR3, is KAGVTQTPRYLIKTRGQQVTLSCSPISGHRSVSWYQQTPGQGLQFLFEYFSETQRNKGNFPGRFSGRQFSNSRSEMNVSTLELGDSALYLCASSPRTGGNSPLHFGNGTRLTVT.